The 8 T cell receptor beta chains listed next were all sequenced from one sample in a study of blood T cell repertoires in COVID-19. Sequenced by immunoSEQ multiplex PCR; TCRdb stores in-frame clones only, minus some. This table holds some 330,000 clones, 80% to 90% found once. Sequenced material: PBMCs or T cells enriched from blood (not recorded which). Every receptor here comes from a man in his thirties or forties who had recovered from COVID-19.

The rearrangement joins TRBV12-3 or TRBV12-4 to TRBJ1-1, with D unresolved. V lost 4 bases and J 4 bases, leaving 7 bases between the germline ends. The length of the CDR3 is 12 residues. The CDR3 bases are TGTGCCAGCAGTTCAGGTGGCACTGAAGCTTTCTTT. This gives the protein CASSSGGTEAFF.

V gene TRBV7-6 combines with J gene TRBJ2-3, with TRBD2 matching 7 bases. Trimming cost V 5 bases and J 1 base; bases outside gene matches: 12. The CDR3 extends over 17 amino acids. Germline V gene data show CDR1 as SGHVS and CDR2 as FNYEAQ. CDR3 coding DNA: TGTGCCAGCAGCGCCCCGAGTGCGGGAGTCGGCACAGATACGCAGTATTTT. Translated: CASSAPSAGVGTDTQYF.

The CDR3 sequence is CASSPSPAGPGGYTF. The CDR3 nucleotides read TGTGCCAGCAGCCCATCGCCCGCGGGGCCCGGTGGCTACACCTTC. The V gene is TRBV11-3, the J gene TRBJ1-2; weak D call: TRBD1 (5 bases). The germline gives CDR1 SGHNT, CDR2 YENEEA. CDR3 size: 15 residues. V was trimmed by 5 bases and J by 7 bases, leaving 20 bases between them.

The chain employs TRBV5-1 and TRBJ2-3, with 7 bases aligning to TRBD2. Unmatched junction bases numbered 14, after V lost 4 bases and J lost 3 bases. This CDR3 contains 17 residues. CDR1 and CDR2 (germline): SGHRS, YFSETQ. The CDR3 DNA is TGCGCCAGCAGCCCCGGGAGGACTCCCACTATGACAGATACGCAGTATTTT. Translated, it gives CASSPGRTPTMTDTQYF.

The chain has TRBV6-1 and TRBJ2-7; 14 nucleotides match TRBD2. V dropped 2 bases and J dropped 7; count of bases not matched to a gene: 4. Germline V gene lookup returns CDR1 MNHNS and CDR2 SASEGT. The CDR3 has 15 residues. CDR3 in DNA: TGTGCCAGCAGTGAAAGACTAGCGGGAGGGGGTGAGCAGTACTTC. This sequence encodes CASSERLAGGGEQYF.

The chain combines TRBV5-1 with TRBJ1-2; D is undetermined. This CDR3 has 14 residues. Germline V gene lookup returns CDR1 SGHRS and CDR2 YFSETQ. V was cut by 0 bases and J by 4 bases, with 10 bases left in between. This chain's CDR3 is CASSLAPGSYGYTF. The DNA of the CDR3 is TGCGCCAGCAGCTTGGCACCCGGGAGCTATGGCTACACCTTC.

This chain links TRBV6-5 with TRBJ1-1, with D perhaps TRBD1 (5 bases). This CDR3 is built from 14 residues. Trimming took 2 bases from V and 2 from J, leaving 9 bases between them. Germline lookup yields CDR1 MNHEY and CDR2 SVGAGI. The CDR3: CASSYVGENTEAFF. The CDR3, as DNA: TGTGCCAGCAGTTACGTAGGGGAAAACACTGAAGCTTTCTTT.

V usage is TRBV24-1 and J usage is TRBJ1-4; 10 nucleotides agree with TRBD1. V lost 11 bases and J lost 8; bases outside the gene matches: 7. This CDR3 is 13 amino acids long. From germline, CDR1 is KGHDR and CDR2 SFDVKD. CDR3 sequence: CAIGTGDDEKLFF. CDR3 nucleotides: TGTGCCATTGGGACAGGGGATGACGAAAAACTGTTTTTT.